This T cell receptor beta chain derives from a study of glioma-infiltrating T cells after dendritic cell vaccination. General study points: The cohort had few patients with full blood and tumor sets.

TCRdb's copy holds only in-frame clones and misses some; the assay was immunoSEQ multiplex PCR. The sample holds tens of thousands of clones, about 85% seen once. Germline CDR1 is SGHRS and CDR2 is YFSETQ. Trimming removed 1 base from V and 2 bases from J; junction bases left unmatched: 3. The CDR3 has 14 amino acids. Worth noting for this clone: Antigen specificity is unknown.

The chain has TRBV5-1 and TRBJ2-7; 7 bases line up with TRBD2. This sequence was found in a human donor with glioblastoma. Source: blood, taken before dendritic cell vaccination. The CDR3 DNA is TGCGCCAGCAGCTTGTCGGGGGGACCCTACGAGCAGTACTTC. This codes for CASSLSGGPYEQYF.